The 13 T cell receptor beta chains below were found in one sample sequenced in a study of CD8 T cells in ankylosing spondylitis. Via MiXCR, TCRdb re-called the 5' RACE reads, giving one row per CDR3 protein. The table lists 150,000 to 250,000 distinct CDR3 sequences, around 13% of them singletons, with approximately 17% in the top ten. Sample: blood, either unsorted or a sorted T cell fraction (not recorded which). The origin of the receptors is a male donor with ankylosing spondylitis or in good health (not recorded which).

J is TRBJ1-2 and V is TRBV5-5; D ambiguous. CDR1 and CDR2 from the germline V gene are SGHKS and YYEKEE (reference sequence). The CDR3 is made up of 13 amino acids. The V end lost 5 bases, the J end lost 2 bases, and 10 bases lay between the germline ends. The CDR3 region has the DNA TGTGCCAGCAGTCCGGACGGCAACTATGGCTACACCTTC. Translating it yields CASSPDGNYGYTF.

This chain links TRBV19 with TRBJ2-2; D ambiguous. The germline V and J ends were trimmed by 3 bases and 5 bases, with 16 bases remaining between them. The CDR3 spans 16 residues. Germline CDR1 LNHDA, CDR2 SQIVND (reference sequence). In DNA, the CDR3 is TGTGCCAGTAGTATTACCCCCGAGGACGTGACCGGGGAGCTGTTTTTT. Amino acid sequence: CASSITPEDVTGELFF.

The genes are TRBV5-1 and TRBJ2-1, with a possible D match to TRBD2 (6 bases). Trimming took 2 bases from V and 0 from J, leaving 9 bases between them. CDR3 length equals 15 residues. From germline, CDR1 is SGHRS and CDR2 YFSETQ. In DNA form, the CDR3 reads TGCGCCAGCAGCTTCGAGGGAGGCTCCTACAATGAGCAGTTCTTC. Translating gives CASSFEGGSYNEQFF.

This clonotype came up many times. The chain links TRBV5-1 to TRBJ2-1, with 12 positions matching TRBD2. This CDR3 is built from 15 residues. CDR1 and CDR2 (germline): SGHRS, YFSETQ. V lost 3 bases and J lost 4; bases outside the gene matches: 2. CDR3 bases: TGCGCCAGCAGCTACGGGACTAGCGGGTACAATGAGCAGTTCTTC. Translated: CASSYGTSGYNEQFF.

The rearrangement joins TRBV4-1 to TRBJ2-7; possibly TRBD1 for D (7 bases). V was pared by 1 base and J by 4 bases, with 20 bases between. The V gene's germline CDR1 is MGHRA and CDR2 YSYEKL. This CDR3 comprises 17 residues. Written as DNA, the CDR3 is TGCGCCAGCAGCCAAGCACCCCAGGGGGGAGGTGGTTACGAGCAGTACTTC. It codes for CASSQAPQGGGGYEQYF.

The chain is built from TRBV20-1 and TRBJ1-1; D might be TRBD1 (5 bases). The CDR3 is 14 residues long. Germline lookup yields CDR1 DFQATT and CDR2 SNEGSKA (reference sequence). V was cut by 3 bases and J by 1 base, with 12 bases left in between. CDR3 coding DNA: TGCAGTGCTAGGATCCCAGGGAGGAACACTGAAGCTTTCTTT. Protein sequence: CSARIPGRNTEAFF.

This clonotype was seen ten or more times. V gene TRBV7-9 combines with J gene TRBJ2-3, with unresolved D. Germline V gene data show CDR1 as SEHNR and CDR2 as FQNEAQ (reference sequence). Trimming took 2 bases from V and 6 from J, leaving 9 bases between them. The CDR3 contains 13 residues. The CDR3 here is CASSLYLVDTQYF. DNA of the CDR3: TGTGCCAGCAGCTTATATCTGGTGGATACGCAGTATTTT.

This clonotype was counted at least ten times. The V call is TRBV21-1, the J call TRBJ1-1. TRBV21-1 is labeled a pseudogene. CDR3 length equals 12 residues. This CDR3 reads CASSRVRPEAFF. CDR3 coding DNA: TGTGCCAGCAGCAGGGTACGCCCTGAAGCTTTCTTT.

The chain couples TRBV5-6 to TRBJ1-1, with D unclear. Trimming took 4 bases from V and 0 from J, leaving 4 bases between them. Per the germline V gene, CDR1 is SGHDT and CDR2 is YYEEEE. The CDR3 contains 12 residues. The CDR3 coding sequence is TGTGCCAGCAGCGCCATGAACACTGAAGCTTTCTTT. Residues: CASSAMNTEAFF.

V gene TRBV6-1 combines with J gene TRBJ2-3; 15 bases align to TRBD2. The CDR3 contains 15 residues. Losses at the gene ends were 10 bases for V and 3 bases for J; bases not matched to a gene: 5. Germline CDR1 is MNHNS and CDR2 is SASEGT. The CDR3 sequence is CATVGTSGRTDTQYF. CDR3 in DNA: TGTGCCACCGTCGGGACTAGCGGGAGGACAGATACGCAGTATTTT.

This sequence joins TRBV7-2 and TRBJ2-7; 16 bases fit TRBD2. This CDR3 has 17 residues. The V and J ends lost 8 bases and 2 bases, in that order; junction bases with no gene match: 9. Germline values: CDR1 SGHTA, CDR2 FQGNSA. The CDR3 nucleotides are TGTGCCAGCGCCCCCACCGGGACTAGCGGGAGGGCCTACGAGCAGTACTTC. It specifies CASAPTGTSGRAYEQYF.

This clonotype was observed a handful of times. Here the CDR3 reads CASSLGGRKSSYNEQFF. The CDR3 region has the DNA TGCGCCAGCAGCTTAGGGGGGCGTAAGAGCTCCTACAATGAGCAGTTCTTC. This chain joins TRBV5-1 and TRBJ2-1; D tentatively fits TRBD1 or TRBD2 (6 bases each). The germline V gene encodes CDR1 SGHRS and CDR2 YFSETQ. The V gene lost 2 bases and the J gene lost 0 bases, with 15 bases spanning the gap. This CDR3 is 17 amino acids long.

The chain has TRBV5-4 and TRBJ2-7, with TRBD2 matching 8 bases. The CDR3 runs 15 residues. Germline V gene lookup returns CDR1 SGHNT and CDR2 YYREEE (reference sequence). J lost 2 bases, V lost 4 bases, and 8 bases had no gene match. The CDR3 DNA follows: TGTGCCAGCAGCCCATCGGGACTAGGAGCCTACGAGCAGTACTTC. Its protein product is CASSPSGLGAYEQYF.